The clone carrying this T cell receptor beta chain was observed a handful of times. Antigen unknown. As for time point: persistent/refractory GD, antithyroid drugs over 5 years with positive TRAb. PBMCs provided the RNA from which the TCR library was made. Xi'an, China, was home to the endocrinology department that provided patients. The CDR3 has 15 amino acids. Between the trimmed V and J ends, which lost 1 base and 3 bases, there was a span of 16 bases. Germline CDR1 DFQATT, CDR2 SNEGSKA (reference sequence). Construction of the TCR beta libraries employed iRepertoire HTBI primers in conjunction with Arm-PCR of CDR3 regions. In the original analysis: Analysis of the samples identified 50 to 70 TRBV and 12 to 15 TRBJ segments. MiXCR, run by TCRdb on the multiplex PCR reads, gives a single entry per CDR3 protein. In this record, the V and J calls reflect TCRdb's handling and not the investigators' own analysis. The sample consists of fewer than 600,000 distinct CDR3 sequences, 20% to 25% of them appearing once.

The record originates from a study of regulatory T cells in long-lasting Graves disease. Background on the study: Over-5-year antithyroid drug use with positive TSH receptor antibodies defined persistent Graves' disease in the study.

Whole-study results and caveats: Examination was confined to peripheral blood, excluding thyroid tissue.

Specimen: peripheral blood mononuclear cells (PBMCs), collected when the disease was refractory, from a patient treated with antithyroid drugs. The sequence was obtained from a female donor with Graves disease. This chain uses TRBV20-1 with TRBJ2-7, with D maybe TRBD1 (5 bases). The CDR3 spells CSARAVRSRGYEQYF. The CDR3 region has the DNA TGCAGTGCTAGAGCCGTAAGGAGTAGGGGCTACGAGCAGTACTTC.